One T cell receptor beta chain is described in this entry. Antigen unknown. The sample originates from a study of regulatory T cells in long-lasting Graves disease. The study, taken as a whole, reports: It was in persistent disease that TRBV28, TRBJ1-2 and TRBJ2-5 were favored.

TCR beta libraries were built with iRepertoire HTBI primers and Arm-PCR of CDR3 regions. A single record per CDR3 protein comes from TCRdb applying MiXCR to the multiplex PCR reads. The sample shows some 600,000 distinct CDR3 sequences, 15% to 20% of them seen only once. This CDR3 has 17 amino acids. Germline CDR1 is SGHTA and CDR2 is FQGNSA. Deletions cut 2 bases from V and 1 base from J, with 17 bases between. As to time point: newly diagnosed GD, antithyroid drugs for less than 3 months. RNA extracted from PBMCs served as the sequencing template. The sample was also linked to a second study, of T cells in Graves' hyperthyroidism and ophthalmopathy. As reported in that work: Hyperthyroidism, newly diagnosed and lasting under 2 months, affected patients aged 18 to 65. The HTBI primer set drove a first-round RT-PCR of the TCR CDR3.

This sequence was found in a man aged 18 to 30 with Graves disease. This chain uses TRBV7-2 with TRBJ1-1, with a possible D match to TRBD1 (6 bases). The sample was peripheral blood mononuclear cells (PBMCs), taken at new diagnosis, from a patient treated with antithyroid drugs. Here the CDR3 reads CASSLPGTPFWNTEAFF. As DNA, the CDR3 is TGTGCCAGCAGCTTACCCGGGACACCCTTCTGGAACACTGAAGCTTTCTTT.